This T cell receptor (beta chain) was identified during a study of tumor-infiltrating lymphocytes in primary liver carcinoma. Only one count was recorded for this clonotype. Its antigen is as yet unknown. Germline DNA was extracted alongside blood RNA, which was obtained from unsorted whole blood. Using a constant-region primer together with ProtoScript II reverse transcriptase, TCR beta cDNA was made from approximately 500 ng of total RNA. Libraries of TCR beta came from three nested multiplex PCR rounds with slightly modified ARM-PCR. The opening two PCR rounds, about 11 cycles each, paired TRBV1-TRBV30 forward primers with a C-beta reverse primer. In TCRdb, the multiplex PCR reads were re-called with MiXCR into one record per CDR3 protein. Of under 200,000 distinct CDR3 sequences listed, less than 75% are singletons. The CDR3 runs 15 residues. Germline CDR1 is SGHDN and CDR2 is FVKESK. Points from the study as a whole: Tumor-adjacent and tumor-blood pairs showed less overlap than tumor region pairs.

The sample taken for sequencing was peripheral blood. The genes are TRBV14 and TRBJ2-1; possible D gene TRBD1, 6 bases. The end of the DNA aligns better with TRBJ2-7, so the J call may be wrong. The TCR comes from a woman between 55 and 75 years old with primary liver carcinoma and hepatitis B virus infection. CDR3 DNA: TGTGCCAGCAGCAGAGGGGGACCGCCGCAAAATGAGCAGTACTTC. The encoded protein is CASSRGGPPQNEQYF.